The 20 T cell receptor beta chains in this list originate from one sample, sequenced in a study of early T cells in non-severe SARS-CoV-2 infection. TCRdb analysed the 5' RACE reads with MiXCR anew, one entry per CDR3 protein. The table includes 55,000 to 85,000 distinct CDR3 sequences, roughly an eighth detected once. Material: whole blood. These receptors came from an adult who was a healthcare worker with PCR-confirmed SARS-CoV-2 infection or an uninfected control (not recorded which).

This clonotype was detected only a few times. The genes are TRBV29-1 and TRBJ2-7; tentatively, D is TRBD1 (5 bases). Per germline, CDR1 SQVTM and CDR2 ANQGSEA. The CDR3 runs to 11 residues. V was clipped by 6 bases and J by 4 bases, with 10 bases between them. The CDR3 spells CSVEKGYEQYF. CDR3 coding DNA: TGCAGCGTAGAGAAGGGGTACGAGCAGTACTTC.

In its sample, this clonotype was seen many times. The chain is built from TRBV5-5 and TRBJ1-2; 8 bases are shared with TRBD1. The germline V gene encodes CDR1 SGHKS and CDR2 YYEKEE (reference sequence). The CDR3 spans 15 residues. J lost 7 bases, V lost 4 bases, and 12 bases had no gene match. The DNA for the CDR3 is TGTGCCAGCAGCAAGGGGTGGCAGGGGGCTGGTGGCTACACCTTC. This translates into CASSKGWQGAGGYTF. Based on the CDR3 plus reference TRBV5-5 and TRBJ1-2, the full variable domain is DAGVTQSPTHLIKTRGQQVTLRCSPISGHKSVSWYQQVLGQGPQFIFQYYEKEERGRGNFPDRFSARQFPNYSSELNVNALLLGDSALYLCASSKGWQGAGGYTFGSGTRLTVV.

V and J are TRBV12-3 or TRBV12-4 and TRBJ1-6; D possibly corresponds to TRBD1 (5 bases). CDR3 length: 12 residues. The V and J ends lost 10 bases and 10 bases respectively, with 14 bases between them. This CDR3 reads CATQTEYSPLHF. In DNA form, the CDR3 reads TGTGCCACCCAGACAGAATACTCACCCCTCCACTTT.

The rearrangement links TRBV6-4 to TRBJ2-7; tentatively, D is TRBD2 (6 bases). Germline lookup yields CDR1 MRHNA and CDR2 SNTAGT. This CDR3 has 15 amino acids. V gave up 4 bases and J gave up 0 bases, with 13 bases separating them. CDR3 coding DNA: TGTGCCAGCAGTGTCCAGGCGGGACGCTCCTACGAGCAGTACTTC. Its protein product is CASSVQAGRSYEQYF.

The CDR3 is CASSLDRSDQHF. CDR3 nucleotides: TGTGCCAGCAGCTTGGATAGGTCAGACCAGCATTTT. This chain joins TRBV5-6 and TRBJ1-5; D remains ambiguous. CDR1 is SGHDT, CDR2 YYEEEE, per germline. The CDR3 covers 12 residues. V gave up 0 bases and J gave up 12 bases, with 10 bases separating them.

In this sample, this clonotype turned up many times. The gene calls are TRBV12-3 or TRBV12-4 and TRBJ1-2, with TRBD1 as a possible D gene (6 bases). Trimming left V 5 bases short and J 8 bases short, with 18 bases between. This CDR3 region has 14 residues. CDR3 DNA: TGTGCCAGCAGTCCCCCTGGAGGGGGAGCGGGCTACACCTTC. Residues: CASSPPGGGAGYTF.

This rearrangement joins TRBV9 to TRBJ2-6; possibly TRBD1 for D (7 bases). CDR3 length equals 16 residues. Looked up from germline, CDR1 is SGDLS and CDR2 is YYNGEE. Trimming took off 2 bases at V and 0 bases at J, with 9 bases between the two ends. CDR3 sequence: CASSVQGGSGANVLTF. CDR3 DNA: TGTGCCAGCAGCGTTCAGGGGGGCTCTGGGGCCAACGTCCTGACTTTC. Looking up the rest from reference TRBV9 and TRBJ2-6 gives the full variable domain: DSGVTQTPKHLITATGQRVTLRCSPRSGDLSVYWYQQSLDQGLQFLIQYYNGEERAKGNILERFSAQQFPDLHSELNLSSLELGDSALYFCASSVQGGSGANVLTFGAGSRLTVL.

The gene calls are TRBV4-1 and TRBJ2-7; TRBD1 or TRBD2 may be the D gene (6 bases each). V was trimmed by 0 bases and J by 4 bases, leaving 10 bases between them. This CDR3 spans 14 amino acids. CDR1 and CDR2 from the germline V gene are MGHRA and YSYEKL. CDR3 sequence (DNA): TGCGCCAGCAGCCAAGATAGGAGGGGGTACGAGCAGTACTTC. Its translation is CASSQDRRGYEQYF.

This sequence joins TRBV19 and TRBJ1-5; TRBD1 matches 10 bases. Germline trimming cut 7 bases from V and 0 bases from J; bases unmatched to any gene: 9. The CDR3 loop spans 17 amino acids. Germline V gene sequence: CDR1 LNHDA, CDR2 SQIVND (reference sequence). The CDR3 region has the DNA TGTGCCAGTACTCGAGGACAGGGGGGGAGTAGCAATCAGCCCCAGCATTTT. Encoded protein: CASTRGQGGSSNQPQHF. Full variable domain (outside the CDR3, taken from reference TRBV19 and TRBJ1-5): DGGITQSPKYLFRKEGQNVTLSCEQNLNHDAMYWYRQDPGQGLRLIYYSQIVNDFQKGDIAEGYSVSREKKESFPLTVTSAQKNPTAFYLCASTRGQGGSSNQPQHFGDGTRLSIL.

There are a few counts of this clonotype. The rearrangement joins TRBV25-1 to TRBJ1-5, with D unresolved. Germline V gives CDR1 MGHDK, CDR2 SYGVNS. Trimming cost V 6 bases and J 4 bases, with 7 bases left between them. CDR3 length: 12 amino acids. DNA of the CDR3: TGTGCCAGCAGGGGCCAAAATCAGCCCCAGCATTTT. Amino acids: CASRGQNQPQHF.

This clonotype has more than one count but fewer than ten. The gene calls are TRBV9 and TRBJ1-1, with no clear D. The CDR3 loop spans 14 amino acids. Germline assignment: CDR1 SGDLS and CDR2 YYNGEE. Trimming took off 3 bases at V and 0 bases at J, with 9 bases between the two ends. The CDR3 region is CASSADGLNTEAFF. The CDR3 DNA reads TGTGCCAGCAGCGCAGACGGACTGAACACTGAAGCTTTCTTT.

This clonotype occurred a few times. The chain joins TRBV12-3 or TRBV12-4 to TRBJ2-7; a weak D match, TRBD1 (6 bases). V shed 4 bases and J shed 5 bases, with 12 bases lying between them. There are 13 residues in the CDR3. The CDR3 is CASSSRGPNEQYF. In DNA form, the CDR3 reads TGTGCCAGCAGTTCCAGGGGCCCGAACGAGCAGTACTTC.

The chain uses TRBV7-3 and TRBJ1-1; 7 nucleotides line up with TRBD1. CDR3 size: 15 residues. Germline loops: CDR1 SGHTA, CDR2 FQGTGA. Trimming took 5 bases from V and 6 from J; bases not matched to a gene: 12. The DNA for the CDR3 is TGTGCCAGCAGCGCTACCCCGACAGGGTGGTCTGAAGCTTTCTTT. Translated: CASSATPTGWSEAFF.

This clonotype was seen a handful of times. This chain uses TRBV3-1 with TRBJ2-7, with a possible D match to TRBD1 (5 bases). Looked up from germline, CDR1 is LGHDT and CDR2 is YNNKEL (reference sequence). The CDR3 is 14 residues long. V lost 2 bases, J lost 3 bases, and 11 bases lay in between. CDR3 DNA sequence: TGTGCCAGCAGCCAATCTACAGGCCTCTACGAGCAGTACTTC. Its protein is CASSQSTGLYEQYF.

The gene calls are TRBV6-5 and TRBJ2-1; 7 bases match TRBD2. Germline-derived CDR1 and CDR2 are MNHEY and SVGAGI. Trimming removed 8 bases from V and 6 bases from J; junction bases left unmatched: 4. This CDR3 is 12 amino acids long. The CDR3 DNA reads TGTGCCAGCCGGAGGACTAGCAATGAGCAGTTCTTC. It yields the protein CASRRTSNEQFF.

This clonotype was detected many times. The gene calls are TRBV20-1 and TRBJ1-1; 8 nucleotides line up with TRBD1. V shed 0 bases and J 4 bases; nucleotides not matched to a gene: 10. Germline CDR1 and CDR2: DFQATT and SNEGSKA (reference sequence). CDR3 length equals 16 residues. CDR3 in amino acids: CSARDIQGVGGTEAFF. Here the CDR3 DNA reads TGCAGTGCTAGAGATATACAGGGGGTAGGAGGCACTGAAGCTTTCTTT.

This sequence joins TRBV12-3 or TRBV12-4 and TRBJ2-3; D is perhaps TRBD1 (6 bases). The germline V and J ends were trimmed by 5 bases and 0 bases, with 12 bases remaining between them. The CDR3 has 15 amino acids. Written as DNA, the CDR3 is TGTGCCAGCAGTCCCGCAGGGGCGAGCACAGATACGCAGTATTTT. The encoded protein is CASSPAGASTDTQYF.

This clonotype has at least ten counts. The chain links TRBV5-1 to TRBJ2-6; 9 bases are shared with TRBD1. From germline, CDR1 is SGHRS and CDR2 YFSETQ. V shed 0 bases and J 4 bases; nucleotides not matched to a gene: 11. This CDR3 has 19 residues. CDR3 nucleotides: TGCGCCAGCAGCTTGGTGCCACAGGGGGCGCTTACCGGGGCCAACGTCCTGACTTTC. Translated, it gives CASSLVPQGALTGANVLTF.

This chain joins TRBV5-1 and TRBJ1-1; the D is unclear. Germline V gives CDR1 SGHRS, CDR2 YFSETQ. Trimming shortened V by 3 bases and J by 5 bases, and 20 bases separated the two germline ends. This CDR3 is built from 16 residues. CDR3 DNA: TGCGCCAGCAGCTACCGGGGATGGGGATTGGGGACTGAAGCTTTCTTT. It yields the protein CASSYRGWGLGTEAFF.

This clonotype occurred many times. This chain joins TRBV2 and TRBJ2-7, with TRBD2 matching 7 bases. With 8 bases clipped from V and 2 bases from J, the junction kept 9 bases outside the gene matches. Germline CDR1 SNHLY, CDR2 FYNNEI. CDR3 length equals 14 residues. DNA for the CDR3: TGTGCCAGCTACGGAAAGGCGGGGGCCTACGAGCAGTACTTC. It translates to CASYGKAGAYEQYF.